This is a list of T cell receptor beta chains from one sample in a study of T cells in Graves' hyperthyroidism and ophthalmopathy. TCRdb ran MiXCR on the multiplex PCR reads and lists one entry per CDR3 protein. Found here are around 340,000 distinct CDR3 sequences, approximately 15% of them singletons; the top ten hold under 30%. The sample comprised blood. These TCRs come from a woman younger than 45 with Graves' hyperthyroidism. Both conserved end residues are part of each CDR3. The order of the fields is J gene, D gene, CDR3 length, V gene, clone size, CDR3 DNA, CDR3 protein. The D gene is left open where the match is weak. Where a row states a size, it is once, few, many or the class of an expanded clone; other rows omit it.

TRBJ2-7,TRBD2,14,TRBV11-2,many,TGTGCCAGCAGCCGGGGACTAGCGGGACAAGAGCAGTACTTC,CASSRGLAGQEQYF
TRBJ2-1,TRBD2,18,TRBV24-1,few,TGTGCCACCAGTGATTTGCTAGCGGGAGGGCCTAGGATCAATGAGCAGTTCTTC,CATSDLLAGGPRINEQFF
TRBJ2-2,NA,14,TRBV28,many,TGTGCCAGCAGTTTTGGGGGGTTAACCGGGGAGCTGTTTTTT,CASSFGGLTGELFF
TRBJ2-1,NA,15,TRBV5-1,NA,TGCGCCAGCAGCTCCGACAGAGAAACTACGAATGAGCAGTTCTTC,CASSSDRETTNEQFF
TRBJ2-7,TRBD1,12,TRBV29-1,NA,TGCAGCGTGTTGACAGGGGCCTACGAGCAGTACTTC,CSVLTGAYEQYF
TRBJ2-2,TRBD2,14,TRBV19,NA,TGTGCCAGTACCCGGGAGGGCATGCCCGGGGAGCCGTTTTTT,CASTREGMPGEPFF
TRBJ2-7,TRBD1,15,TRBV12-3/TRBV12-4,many,TGTGCCAGCAGTTTAACCGGGACAGCCCCCTACGAGCAGTACTTC,CASSLTGTAPYEQYF
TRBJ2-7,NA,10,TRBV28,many,TGTGCCAGCAGTGGTACGGCGCAGTACTTC,CASSGTAQYF
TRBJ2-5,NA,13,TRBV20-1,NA,TGCAGTGTCGCATTTAGCTTCGGGGAGACCCAGTACTTC,CSVAFSFGETQYF
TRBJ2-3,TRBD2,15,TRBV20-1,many,TGCAGTGCTACAACTAGCGGGAGCAGCACAGATACGCAGTATTTT,CSATTSGSSTDTQYF
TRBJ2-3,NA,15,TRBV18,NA,TGTGCCAGCATCACCCCTGACCACCTCACAGATACGCAGTATTTT,CASITPDHLTDTQYF
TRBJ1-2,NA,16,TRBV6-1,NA,TGTGCCAGCAGTGAAGCGCTCGGGACGTCGAACTATGGCTACACCTTC,CASSEALGTSNYGYTF
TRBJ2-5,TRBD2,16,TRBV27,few,TGTGCCAGCAGTGTATCGGGACTAGCGGGATGGGAGACCCAGTACTTC,CASSVSGLAGWETQYF
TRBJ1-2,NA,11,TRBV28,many,TGTGCCAGCAGTTTTGCCGGAGGCTACACCTTC,CASSFAGGYTF
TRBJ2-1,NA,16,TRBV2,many,TGTGCCAGCAGTAGTGGACTGGAGAGCTCCTACAATGAGCAGTTCTTC,CASSSGLESSYNEQFF
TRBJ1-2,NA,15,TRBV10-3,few,TGTGCCATCAATGATGCAGAGGGTTCAAAAGGGGGCTACACCTTC,CAINDAEGSKGGYTF
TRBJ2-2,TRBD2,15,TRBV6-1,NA,TGTGCCAGCACCGTCCTAGCGGGAGCGGGCGGGGAGCTGTTTTTT,CASTVLAGAGGELFF
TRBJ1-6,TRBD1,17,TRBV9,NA,TGTGCCAGCAGCCTTGCTTCATACCGGGACAGAGATTCACCCCTCCACTTT,CASSLASYRDRDSPLHF
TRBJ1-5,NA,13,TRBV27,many,TGTGCCAGCCGACAGGCAGCAGGACAGCCCCAGCATTTT,CASRQAAGQPQHF
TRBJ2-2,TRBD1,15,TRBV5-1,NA,TGCGCCAGCAGCCGGGACAGGGCAAACACCGGGGAGCTGTTTTTT,CASSRDRANTGELFF
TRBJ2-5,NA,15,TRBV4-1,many,TGCGCCAGCAGCCCGGAGGGCGTTGGGGGAGAGACCCAGTACTTC,CASSPEGVGGETQYF
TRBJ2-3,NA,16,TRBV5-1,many,TGCGCCAGCAGCTTAACGCAGGGGTCCTCCACAGATACGCAGTATTTT,CASSLTQGSSTDTQYF
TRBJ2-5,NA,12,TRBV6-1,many,TGTGCCAGCAGCCGCTCCCCAGAGACCCAGTACTTC,CASSRSPETQYF
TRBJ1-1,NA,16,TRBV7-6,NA,TGTGCCAGCAGCTTAGCCGCGGGAGGGGTAGGGACTGAAGCTTTCTTT,CASSLAAGGVGTEAFF
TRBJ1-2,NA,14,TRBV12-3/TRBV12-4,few,TGTGCCAGCAGTCCCATGGGCTACGACTATGGCTACACCTTC,CASSPMGYDYGYTF
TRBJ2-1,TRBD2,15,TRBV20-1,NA,TGCAGTGCTAGAATAACCGGGACTAGTGTCAATGAGCAGTTCTTC,CSARITGTSVNEQFF
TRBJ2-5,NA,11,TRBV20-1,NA,TGCAGTGCTAACCGGGGTGAGACCCAGTACTTC,CSANRGETQYF
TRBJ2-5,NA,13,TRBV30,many,TGTGCCTGGAGTGTTCGGACAGAAGAGACCCAGTACTTC,CAWSVRTEETQYF
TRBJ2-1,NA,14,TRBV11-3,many,TGTGCCAGCAGCCCAGCAGGGACGTCGGGTGAGCAGTTCTTC,CASSPAGTSGEQFF
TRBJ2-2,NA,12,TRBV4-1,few,TGCGCCAGCAGCCAACTAGCCGGGGAGCTGTTTTTT,CASSQLAGELFF
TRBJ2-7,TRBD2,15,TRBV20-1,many,TGCAGTGCTAGAGATGTAGCGGGAGGGCCGGGCGAGCAGTACTTC,CSARDVAGGPGEQYF
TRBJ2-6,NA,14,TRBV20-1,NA,TGCAGTGCTCTTGTGGGCACTGGGGCCAACGTCCTGACTTTC,CSALVGTGANVLTF
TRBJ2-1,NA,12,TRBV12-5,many,TGTGCTAGTGGTCGTGAGAGGGATGAGCAGTTCTTC,CASGRERDEQFF
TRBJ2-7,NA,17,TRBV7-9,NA,TGTGCCAGCAGCTTGGCGTCGGGACTGAGAGGCTTTTACGAGCAGTACTTC,CASSLASGLRGFYEQYF
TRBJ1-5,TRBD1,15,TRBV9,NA,TGTGCCAGCAGCGTGGGCGGGAGGGGGCCGGATACGCAGCATTTT,CASSVGGRGPDTQHF
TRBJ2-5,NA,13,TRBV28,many,TGTGCCAGCAGTTTGGGCAGGCCGGAGACCCAGTACTTC,CASSLGRPETQYF
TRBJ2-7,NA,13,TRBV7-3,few,TGTGCCAGCAGCTTAAGTAGAGATTACGAGCAGTACTTC,CASSLSRDYEQYF
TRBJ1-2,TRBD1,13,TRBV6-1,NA,TGTGCCAGCAGAGCCGACAGGGGCGATGGCTACACCTTC,CASRADRGDGYTF
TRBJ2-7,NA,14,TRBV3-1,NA,TGTGCCAGCAGCTCGGGACTGGGCCCCGAAGAGCAGTACTTC,CASSSGLGPEEQYF
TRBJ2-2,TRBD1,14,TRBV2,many,TGTGCCAGCAGGGGACAGCGCAACACCGGGGAGCTGTTTTTT,CASRGQRNTGELFF
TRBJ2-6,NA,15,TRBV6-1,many,TGTGCCAGCAGTGACAGGAGCTCTGGGGCCAACGTCCTGACTTTC,CASSDRSSGANVLTF
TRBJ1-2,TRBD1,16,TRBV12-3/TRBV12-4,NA,TGTGCCAGCAGTCCGGGACAGGGGGCTCTGGCCGGCGGCTACACCTTC,CASSPGQGALAGGYTF
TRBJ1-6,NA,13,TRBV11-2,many,TGTGCCAGCAGCCCGCCGGGGGTTTCACCCCTCCACTTT,CASSPPGVSPLHF
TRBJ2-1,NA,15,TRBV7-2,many,TGTGCCAGCAGCCTTATGGGGGAGGAATACAATGAGCAGTTCTTC,CASSLMGEEYNEQFF
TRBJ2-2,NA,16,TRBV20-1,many,TGCAGTGCTAGGGATGCAGGGGTCCGGAACACCGGGGAGCTGTTTTTT,CSARDAGVRNTGELFF
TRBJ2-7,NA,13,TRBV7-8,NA,TGTGCCAGCAGCTCTGGAAGGGGGGGCGAGCAGTACTTC,CASSSGRGGEQYF